These 27 T cell receptor beta chains originate from one sample sequenced in a study of T cells after posttransplantation cyclophosphamide. Clones were sequenced by immunoSEQ multiplex PCR, and TCRdb holds only the in-frame ones, with some missing. This table has about 16,000 clones, roughly 80% appearing once. Control samples came 1 year after myeloablative marrow transplants with methotrexate plus calcineurin inhibitor. Source: PBMCs, taken roughly 460 days after allogeneic stem cell transplant with calcineurin inhibitor and methotrexate. All receptors come from a male patient younger than 45 who received an allogeneic stem cell transplant from an unrelated donor, was CMV-positive, and had acute and chronic GVHD. A subset of T cells may come from the graft donor.

This CDR3 is CASSLDVGGLSAHLNTQYF. CDR3 bases: TGTGCCAGCAGCTTAGATGTGGGGGGGCTGTCGGCACACCTAAATACGCAGTATTTT. This chain connects TRBV11-3 to TRBJ2-3; D perhaps matches TRBD2 (7 bases). CDR3 size: 19 residues. Trimming stripped 0 bases from V and 7 bases from J, with 26 bases between. Germline CDR1 and CDR2: SGHNT and YENEEA.

This clone has a handful of counts. The chain joins TRBV6-1 to TRBJ1-1; 10 nucleotides match TRBD1. J gave up 2 bases and V 9 bases, and 3 bases lay outside the gene matches. This CDR3 is 13 amino acids long. Germline V gene sequence: CDR1 MNHNS, CDR2 SASEGT. The chain's CDR3 is CASRDRGNTEAFF. DNA for the CDR3: TGTGCCAGTAGGGACAGGGGAAACACTGAAGCTTTCTTT.

V gene TRBV6-1 combines with J gene TRBJ1-6; 7 bases fit TRBD1. Germline V gene lookup returns CDR1 MNHNS and CDR2 SASEGT. This CDR3 has 17 amino acids. V lost 1 base to trimming and J lost 6 bases; unmatched junction nucleotides: 9. CDR3 DNA: TGTGCCAGCAGTGAAGACTGGACAGGTGCTTTTAATTCACCCCTCCACTTT. This sequence encodes CASSEDWTGAFNSPLHF.

The chain couples TRBV6-1 to TRBJ1-1, with 11 bases matching TRBD1. The CDR3 is 14 residues long. Unmatched junction bases numbered 9, after V lost 10 bases and J lost 5 bases. Per germline, CDR1 MNHNS and CDR2 SASEGT. CDR3: CATLSGTGGTEAFF. CDR3 bases: TGTGCCACCCTCTCCGGGACAGGGGGGACTGAAGCTTTCTTT.

The genes are TRBV11-2 and TRBJ2-3; D perhaps matches TRBD2 (7 bases). CDR1 and CDR2 (germline): SGHAT, FQNNGV. The CDR3 covers 14 residues. V shed 6 bases and J shed 3 bases, with 13 bases lying between them. CDR3 coding DNA: TGTGCCAGCAGGCCGGGGGGCCGGACAGATACGCAGTATTTT. Amino acid sequence: CASRPGGRTDTQYF.

This clone was picked up a small number of times. This sequence joins TRBV6-4 and TRBJ1-5; D uncertain. The CDR3 is 13 residues long. Germline values: CDR1 MRHNA, CDR2 SNTAGT. V shed 11 bases and J shed 2 bases, with 13 bases lying between them. The CDR3: CAPAAWGNQPQHF. The CDR3 DNA sequence: TGTGCCCCAGCGGCATGGGGCAATCAGCCCCAGCATTTT.

The chain is built from TRBV5-1 and TRBJ2-5, with D tentatively TRBD1 (6 bases). CDR1 is SGHRS and CDR2 is YFSETQ in the germline V gene. Trimming pared 2 bases from V and 2 bases from J, leaving 16 bases between. This CDR3 contains 16 residues. CDR3 coding DNA: TGCGCCAGCAGCTTCGGGTCGACAGGCGGACAAGAGACCCAGTACTTC. It translates to CASSFGSTGGQETQYF.

The genes are TRBV11-3 and TRBJ2-1; no firm D call. The CDR3 has 14 residues. Germline V lookup: CDR1 SGHNT, CDR2 YENEEA. V gave up 2 bases and J gave up 0 bases, with 5 bases separating them. CDR3 region: CASSLSGSYNEQFF. Here the CDR3 DNA reads TGTGCCAGCAGCTTATCCGGCTCCTACAATGAGCAGTTCTTC. The full variable domain, rest sourced from reference TRBV11-3 and TRBJ2-1, is EAGVVQSPRYKIIEKKQPVAFWCNPISGHNTLYWYLQNLGQGPELLIRYENEEAVDDSQLPKDRFSAERLKGVDSTLKIQPAELGDSAVYLCASSLSGSYNEQFFGPGTRLTVL.

CDR3 in amino acids: CASSQVLGQVNMNTEAFF. The CDR3 DNA is TGCGCCAGCAGCCAAGTATTGGGACAGGTGAATATGAACACTGAAGCTTTCTTT. The chain employs TRBV4-1 and TRBJ1-1; 8 nucleotides align to TRBD1. Per germline, CDR1 MGHRA and CDR2 YSYEKL. V lost 1 base to trimming and J lost 0 bases; unmatched junction nucleotides: 10. The CDR3 length is 18 residues.

By share, this clone counts as medium-sized. The chain couples TRBV4-1 to TRBJ2-1; 8 bases line up with TRBD1. CDR1 is MGHRA, CDR2 YSYEKL, per germline. The CDR3 consists of 16 residues. After removal of 5 bases from V and 1 base from J, the junction contained 7 bases not matched to a gene. CDR3: CASSGDRTNSYNEQFF. The CDR3 DNA reads as TGCGCCAGCAGCGGGGACAGGACGAATTCCTACAATGAGCAGTTCTTC.

This chain joins TRBV7-3 and TRBJ1-1; TRBD1 matches 7 bases. Germline CDR1 reads SGHTA; CDR2 reads FQGTGA. This CDR3 spans 13 amino acids. J gave up 1 base and V 7 bases, and 3 bases lay outside the gene matches. As DNA, the CDR3 is TGTGCCAGCAAGGGACAGCCGAACACTGAAGCTTTCTTT. It specifies CASKGQPNTEAFF.

The chain links TRBV2 to TRBJ1-5, with a tentative D call TRBD1 (6 bases). CDR3 length: 14 residues. CDR1 and CDR2 from the germline V gene are SNHLY and FYNNEI. Trimming shortened V by 4 bases and J by 8 bases, and 15 bases separated the two germline ends. CDR3 sequence reads: CASSATGRSEPQHF. In DNA, the CDR3 is TGTGCCAGCAGTGCAACAGGGCGCAGCGAGCCCCAGCATTTT. The variable domain in full, completed from reference TRBV2 and TRBJ1-5, reads EPEVTQTPSHQVTQMGQEVILRCVPISNHLYFYWYRQILGQKVEFLVSFYNNEISEKSEIFDDQFSVERPDGSNFTLKIRSTKLEDSAMYFCASSATGRSEPQHFGDGTRLSIL.

CDR3 protein: CASTARQGPYTEAFF. The CDR3 region has the DNA TGTGCCAGCACCGCAAGACAGGGACCCTACACTGAAGCTTTCTTT. The V call is TRBV2, the J call TRBJ1-1; the match to TRBD1 covers 7 bases. CDR1 and CDR2 from the germline V gene are SNHLY and FYNNEI. The trim removed 7 bases at V and 3 bases at J, leaving 11 bases unmatched. This CDR3 region has 15 residues. The full variable domain, with the rest looked up from reference TRBV2 and TRBJ1-1, is EPEVTQTPSHQVTQMGQEVILRCVPISNHLYFYWYRQILGQKVEFLVSFYNNEISEKSEIFDDQFSVERPDGSNFTLKIRSTKLEDSAMYFCASTARQGPYTEAFFGQGTRLTVV.

V is TRBV25-1 and J is TRBJ2-7; 11 nucleotides match TRBD2. The V and J ends lost 4 bases and 1 base, in that order; junction bases with no gene match: 3. This CDR3 has 15 amino acids. Per germline, CDR1 MGHDK and CDR2 SYGVNS. The CDR3, as DNA: TGTGCCAGCAGTGGCGGGACTAGCGGATCCTACGAGCAGTACTTC. It is translated as CASSGGTSGSYEQYF.

The chain recombines TRBV16 with TRBJ2-1, with 9 bases that match TRBD2. Per the germline V gene, CDR1 is KGHSY and CDR2 is FQNENV. This CDR3 has 17 amino acids. V lost 8 bases to trimming and J lost 1 base; unmatched junction nucleotides: 12. The CDR3 DNA sequence: TGTGCCAGCTCTCGGCGGGGGGGCGCGGAATCCTACAATGAGCAGTTCTTC. The encoded protein is CASSRRGGAESYNEQFF.

The V gene is TRBV19, the J gene TRBJ2-7; the D gene is possibly TRBD1 (6 bases). Per germline, CDR1 LNHDA and CDR2 SQIVND (reference sequence). CDR3 length: 13 residues. Trimming removed 7 bases at V and 5 bases at J, with 15 bases between. The CDR3 here is CASTHRVGNEQYF. The DNA of the CDR3 is TGTGCCAGTACCCACAGGGTCGGTAACGAGCAGTACTTC. Combining the CDR3 with reference TRBV19 and TRBJ2-7 gives the whole variable domain DGGITQSPKYLFRKEGQNVTLSCEQNLNHDAMYWYRQDPGQGLRLIYYSQIVNDFQKGDIAEGYSVSREKKESFPLTVTSAQKNPTAFYLCASTHRVGNEQYFGPGTRLTVT.

Notes on this clone: Relative to the germline gene, one junction end is altered; a read error may explain this. V gene TRBV5-4 combines with J gene TRBJ1-2, with D hard to call. The CDR3 is 14 residues long. Germline-derived CDR1 and CDR2 are SGHNT and YYREEE (reference sequence). DNA of the CDR3: TGCGCCAGCAGCCAAGATCGAGCATTGTATGGCTACACCTTC. It encodes CASSQDRALYGYTF.

The chain couples TRBV7-9 to TRBJ2-1, with a possible D match to TRBD1 (5 bases). Trimming took 3 bases from V and 4 from J, leaving 7 bases between them. Germline assignment: CDR1 SEHNR and CDR2 FQNEAQ (reference sequence). CDR3 size: 13 residues. CDR3 region: CASSFDSYNEQFF. The CDR3, as DNA: TGTGCCAGCAGCTTCGACAGTTACAATGAGCAGTTCTTC.

The rearrangement links TRBV7-2 to TRBJ1-3, with D perhaps TRBD1 (5 bases). This CDR3 is built from 16 residues. Deletions cut 1 base from V and 4 bases from J, with 14 bases between. CDR1 is SGHTA and CDR2 is FQGNSA in the germline V gene. CDR3 region: CASSLDSRARGNTIYF. The CDR3 region has the DNA TGTGCCAGCAGCTTAGATAGCAGGGCAAGGGGAAACACCATATATTTT.

The V and J genes are TRBV2 and TRBJ2-7; 9 bases map to TRBD2. Germline values: CDR1 SNHLY, CDR2 FYNNEI. The CDR3 extends over 15 amino acids. V was pared by 3 bases and J by 3 bases, with 6 bases of the junction left unmatched. The DNA of the CDR3 is TGTGCCAGCAGTGACATAGCGGGAGCTATCTACGAGCAGTACTTC. This codes for CASSDIAGAIYEQYF. The variable domain in full, completed from reference TRBV2 and TRBJ2-7, reads EPEVTQTPSHQVTQMGQEVILRCVPISNHLYFYWYRQILGQKVEFLVSFYNNEISEKSEIFDDQFSVERPDGSNFTLKIRSTKLEDSAMYFCASSDIAGAIYEQYFGPGTRLTVT.

The rearrangement joins TRBV2 to TRBJ1-1, with D tentatively TRBD1 (5 bases). V was clipped by 3 bases and J by 7 bases, with 15 bases between them. The length of the CDR3 is 14 residues. Germline-derived CDR1 and CDR2 are SNHLY and FYNNEI. DNA for the CDR3: TGTGCCAGCAGTGATCCGTGGGCGGGGGGTGAAGCTTTCTTT. Translating gives CASSDPWAGGEAFF.

This rearrangement joins TRBV19 to TRBJ2-6; possible D gene TRBD1, 5 bases. This CDR3 comprises 18 residues. Germline V gene sequence: CDR1 LNHDA, CDR2 SQIVND (reference sequence). Deletions cut 2 bases from V and 2 bases from J, with 16 bases between. CDR3 sequence reads: CASSITGPWGAGANVLTF. CDR3 coding DNA: TGTGCCAGTAGTATAACGGGCCCGTGGGGCGCTGGGGCCAACGTCCTGACTTTC.

This clone was observed a single time. This chain links TRBV7-2 with TRBJ1-2, with 12 nucleotides matching TRBD1. The CDR3 is 15 amino acids. The V gene's germline CDR1 is SGHTA and CDR2 FQGNSA. V lost 3 bases to trimming and J lost 3 bases; unmatched junction nucleotides: 2. The CDR3 spells CASSLGQGAYYGYTF. CDR3 in DNA: TGTGCCAGCAGCTTGGGACAGGGGGCATACTATGGCTACACCTTC.

This clone has a single count. The gene calls are TRBV6-1 and TRBJ2-3, with D perhaps TRBD2 (6 bases). CDR1 is MNHNS and CDR2 is SASEGT in the germline V gene. Trimming removed 11 bases from V and 4 bases from J, with 19 bases in between. The CDR3 extends over 14 amino acids. CDR3 protein: CAVRRGRESDTQYF. The CDR3 bases are TGTGCCGTCAGGAGGGGTAGAGAGTCAGATACGCAGTATTTT.

This clone came up once. This chain joins TRBV10-3 and TRBJ2-7; a possible D gene is TRBD2 (6 bases). In germline, CDR1 is ENHRY, CDR2 SYGVKD. Trimming pared 6 bases from V and 3 bases from J, leaving 12 bases between. This CDR3 has 13 amino acids. CDR3 sequence reads: CAIRGTQVYEQYF. The CDR3 DNA reads as TGTGCCATCAGAGGGACTCAGGTCTACGAGCAGTACTTC.

This clone was seen only a few times. The chain recombines TRBV7-9 with TRBJ2-6; D is possibly TRBD2 (6 bases). The CDR3 has 17 amino acids. V dropped 5 bases and J dropped 1 base, with 15 bases sitting between them. Germline assignment: CDR1 SEHNR and CDR2 FQNEAQ (reference sequence). This CDR3 is CASSPRDSLSGANVLTF. CDR3 in DNA: TGTGCCAGCAGCCCCCGGGACTCCTTATCTGGGGCCAACGTCCTGACTTTC.

The chain uses TRBV15 and TRBJ2-5; TRBD2 agrees at 9 bases. Trimming at V came to 1 base and at J to 5 bases, leaving 8 bases not matched to a gene. The CDR3 loop spans 16 amino acids. The germline gives CDR1 LNHNV, CDR2 YYDKDF (reference sequence). The CDR3 reads CATSRVVAGVGETQYF. In nucleotides, the CDR3 is TGTGCCACCAGCAGAGTTGTAGCGGGAGTTGGGGAGACCCAGTACTTC.